This passage covers 28 T cell receptor beta chains from one sample sequenced in a study of blood T cell repertoires in COVID-19. Generated by immunoSEQ multiplex PCR, the TCRdb table keeps only in-frame clones and is missing some. The sample lists some 320,000 clones; around 92% were seen once. The source material was peripheral blood. Receptor source: a woman aged 30 to 39 with COVID-19, enrolled during active disease.

This chain's CDR3 is CASSYRRGSGGYEQFF. The CDR3 nucleotides read TGTGCCAGCAGTTACCGGCGGGGTAGCGGGGGGTATGAGCAGTTCTTC. J is TRBJ2-1 and V is TRBV6-5; 10 bases fit TRBD2. The germline CDR1 and CDR2 sequences are MNHEY and SVGAGI. V was pared by 2 bases and J by 8 bases, with 9 bases of the junction left unmatched. The CDR3 runs 16 residues.

The chain employs TRBV7-9 and TRBJ2-7; the D gene is possibly TRBD1 (6 bases). Trimming took off 3 bases at V and 4 bases at J, with 19 bases between the two ends. Per the germline V gene, CDR1 is SEHNR and CDR2 is FQNEAQ (reference sequence). The CDR3 has 16 amino acids. The CDR3 spells CASSFRDTVYGYEQYF. For the CDR3, the DNA is TGTGCCAGCAGCTTCCGGGACACCGTTTATGGATACGAGCAGTACTTC.

The CDR3 reads CASSIYPGPEAFF. Here the CDR3 DNA reads TGTGCCAGTAGTATTTATCCAGGGCCAGAAGCTTTCTTT. The J gene is TRBJ1-1, the V gene TRBV19; D perhaps matches TRBD1 (5 bases). V dropped 3 bases and J dropped 8 bases, with 13 bases sitting between them. The CDR3 loop spans 13 amino acids. Germline V gene data show CDR1 as LNHDA and CDR2 as SQIVND (reference sequence).

The rearrangement joins TRBV5-1 to TRBJ2-5; D perhaps matches TRBD2 (7 bases). The CDR3 consists of 14 residues. The germline gives CDR1 SGHRS, CDR2 YFSETQ. The ends were cut back, 3 bases at V and 5 bases at J, with 14 bases in the middle. Here the CDR3 reads CASSYRGALETQYF. In nucleotides, the CDR3 is TGCGCCAGCAGCTACCGGGGGGCCCTGGAGACCCAGTACTTC.

This rearrangement joins TRBV5-8 to TRBJ1-3, with 11 bases lining up with TRBD1. Unmatched junction bases numbered 9, after V lost 4 bases and J lost 6 bases. The V gene's germline CDR1 is SGHTS and CDR2 YDEGEE. The CDR3 is made up of 16 amino acids. The CDR3 DNA is TGTGCCAGCAGCCTAGGACAGGGGGCTTTCGAAAACACCATATATTTT. Protein: CASSLGQGAFENTIYF. Full variable domain (missing parts from reference TRBV5-8 and TRBJ1-3): EAGVTQSPTHLIKTRGQQATLRCSPISGHTSVYWYQQALGLGLQFLLWYDEGEERNRGNFPPRFSGRQFPNYSSELNVNALELEDSALYLCASSLGQGAFENTIYFGEGSWLTVV.

The chain recombines TRBV18 with TRBJ1-1; D possibly corresponds to TRBD1 (6 bases). Trimming took off 4 bases at V and 7 bases at J, with 10 bases between the two ends. This CDR3 is 12 amino acids long. Germline CDR1 reads KGHSH; CDR2 reads LQKENI. The CDR3 here is CASSLNRVEAFF. As DNA, the CDR3 is TGTGCCAGCTCACTAAACAGGGTTGAAGCTTTCTTT. The full variable domain, completed using reference TRBV18 and TRBJ1-1, is NAGVMQNPRHLVRRRGQEARLRCSPMKGHSHVYWYRQLPEEGLKFMVYLQKENIIDESGMPKERFSAEFPKEGPSILRIQQVVRGDSAAYFCASSLNRVEAFFGQGTRLTVV.

The genes are TRBV27 and TRBJ2-1; D is undetermined. V lost 5 bases, J lost 2 bases, and 13 bases lay in between. The V gene's germline CDR1 is MNHEY and CDR2 SMNVEV (reference sequence). This CDR3 is built from 15 residues. The CDR3 nucleotides are TGTGCCAGCAGTCCCCGGCGGCGGACCTACAATGAGCAGTTCTTC. It yields the protein CASSPRRRTYNEQFF.

V is TRBV18 and J is TRBJ2-1; 12 bases match TRBD2. Germline V gives CDR1 KGHSH, CDR2 LQKENI. The CDR3 contains 15 residues. The V segment lost 4 bases and the J segment 5 bases; nucleotides outside the gene matches: 3. The CDR3 coding sequence is TGTGCCAGCTCACTACTAGCGGGGGGAGACAATGAGCAGTTCTTC. Its protein is CASSLLAGGDNEQFF.

This rearrangement joins TRBV6-5 to TRBJ2-2, with D hard to call. The CDR3 totals 13 residues. V was trimmed by 1 base and J by 7 bases, leaving 7 bases between them. CDR1 MNHEY and CDR2 SVGAGI come from the germline V gene. As DNA, the CDR3 is TGTGCCAGCAGTTACTGGCAGGACGGGGAGCTGTTTTTT. Protein product: CASSYWQDGELFF.

The chain carries TRBV15 and TRBJ2-4; 7 nucleotides line up with TRBD2. The ends lost 1 base at V and 8 bases at J; junction bases unmatched: 5. The CDR3 covers 14 residues. The germline CDR1 and CDR2 sequences are LNHNV and YYDKDF (reference sequence). The CDR3 loop reads CATSRGAGMDIQYF. The CDR3 DNA sequence: TGTGCCACCAGCAGAGGAGCGGGGATGGACATTCAGTACTTC.

This clone was seen just once. This sequence joins TRBV3-1 (or the pseudogene TRBV3-2) and TRBJ2-5; D may be TRBD1 (5 bases). The CDR3 contains 16 residues. V dropped 1 base and J dropped 1 base, with 13 bases sitting between them. In germline, CDR1 is LGHDT, CDR2 YNNKEL (reference sequence). The CDR3 loop reads CASSQARGLRQETQYF. DNA of the CDR3: TGTGCCAGCAGCCAAGCTAGGGGCCTGCGCCAAGAGACCCAGTACTTC.

V gene TRBV3-1 (or the pseudogene TRBV3-2) combines with J gene TRBJ2-7, with TRBD1 matching over 9 bases. The V and J ends lost 4 bases and 6 bases, in that order; junction bases with no gene match: 7. The CDR3 spans 14 residues. The V gene's germline CDR1 is LGHDT and CDR2 YNNKEL (reference sequence). CDR3 bases: TGTGCCAGCAGCCGTAACAGGGGGCGGAGCGAGCAGTACTTC. Its protein is CASSRNRGRSEQYF.

This rearrangement joins TRBV2 to TRBJ1-1, with D perhaps matching TRBD1 (6 bases). The ends were cut back, 6 bases at V and 13 bases at J, with 18 bases in the middle. Germline V lookup: CDR1 SNHLY, CDR2 FYNNEI. CDR3 length: 12 residues. The DNA for the CDR3 is TGTGCCAGCAGGGACAGAATGGTCAGAGTTTTCTTT. Its protein product is CASRDRMVRVFF.

The rearrangement uses TRBV29-1 and TRBJ1-2; 7 bases fit TRBD1. The CDR3 is 16 residues long. The J segment lost 5 bases and the V segment lost 3 bases, leaving 15 bases of the junction unmatched. Looked up from germline, CDR1 is SQVTM and CDR2 is ANQGSEA. The CDR3 loop reads CSVDPSPGQIWYGYTF. The CDR3, as DNA: TGCAGCGTTGACCCATCTCCGGGACAGATTTGGTATGGCTACACCTTC.

The CDR3 nucleotides read TGTGCCAGCAGCTTAGTTATATTTGATGTAGCGGGGGGAACCTACGAGCAGTACTTC. It is translated as CASSLVIFDVAGGTYEQYF. This chain links TRBV11-2 with TRBJ2-7; 10 bases fit TRBD2. The junction had 14 bases not matched to a gene; V was cut back by 1 base and J by 2 bases. The V gene's germline CDR1 is SGHAT and CDR2 FQNNGV. This CDR3 contains 19 residues.

DNA of the CDR3: TGTGCCAGTAGAGCTCCTAACAGGGGGCTTCAGCCCCAGCATTTT. This codes for CASRAPNRGLQPQHF. The chain joins TRBV19 to TRBJ1-5; 9 bases match TRBD1. The CDR3 has 15 residues. CDR1 and CDR2 from the germline V gene are LNHDA and SQIVND (reference sequence). Germline trimming cut 6 bases from V and 6 bases from J; bases unmatched to any gene: 9.

This clone was observed a handful of times. CDR3 region: CAIGDRNYTEAFF. In DNA form, the CDR3 reads TGTGCCATCGGGGACAGGAATTACACTGAAGCTTTCTTT. This chain joins TRBV10-3 and TRBJ1-1; 8 bases align to TRBD1. Germline CDR1 is ENHRY and CDR2 is SYGVKD. The CDR3 sequence is 13 residues long. The V gene end was trimmed by 8 bases and the J gene end by 3 bases; junction bases not matched to a gene: 5.

This chain joins TRBV19 and TRBJ2-1; TRBD2 matches at 9 bases. J lost 6 bases, V lost 5 bases, and 11 bases had no gene match. Germline CDR1 LNHDA, CDR2 SQIVND (reference sequence). The CDR3 covers 16 residues. CDR3 bases: TGTGCCAGTAGTTTCGATAGCGGGGGACGCTCCAATGAGCAGTTCTTC. As protein: CASSFDSGGRSNEQFF.

The chain joins TRBV6-1 to TRBJ2-6; D is uncertain. The germline gives CDR1 MNHNS, CDR2 SASEGT. The V gene lost 1 base and the J gene lost 0 bases, with 7 bases spanning the gap. The CDR3 spans 16 residues. The CDR3 DNA is TGTGCCAGCAGTGAAGTTCGTCCCTCTGGGGCCAACGTCCTGACTTTC. This encodes CASSEVRPSGANVLTF.

About this clone itself: Within the sample, other DNA sequences also encode this same CDR3. This rearrangement joins TRBV5-1 to TRBJ2-7; possible D gene TRBD1, 6 bases. Trimming took 2 bases from V and 4 from J, leaving 7 bases between them. This CDR3 has 12 residues. CDR1 is SGHRS, CDR2 YFSETQ, per germline. CDR3 residues: CASSFRGYEQYF. In DNA, the CDR3 is TGCGCCAGCAGCTTCAGGGGTTACGAGCAGTACTTC.

The CDR3 DNA follows: TGTGCCAGTAGCTTCCGGGGGGGCCCCTACAATGAGCAGTTCTTC. Translating it yields CASSFRGGPYNEQFF. The chain links TRBV19 to TRBJ2-1, with 8 bases that match TRBD2. Germline V gene lookup returns CDR1 LNHDA and CDR2 SQIVND (reference sequence). V lost 6 bases and J lost 2; bases outside the gene matches: 6. This CDR3 comprises 15 residues.

The rearrangement links TRBV9 to TRBJ2-2; D remains unclear. Germline values: CDR1 SGDLS, CDR2 YYNGEE. There are 12 residues in the CDR3. V dropped 0 bases and J dropped 6 bases, with 3 bases sitting between them. In DNA, the CDR3 is TGTGCCAGCAGCGTAGCTCCCGGGGAGCTGTTTTTT. Its translation: CASSVAPGELFF.

The chain links TRBV5-4 to TRBJ1-2, with 7 bases lining up with TRBD1. Germline V gene lookup returns CDR1 SGHNT and CDR2 YYREEE (reference sequence). The length of the CDR3 is 14 residues. V shed 3 bases, J shed 5 bases, and the junction held 7 bases outside the gene matches. CDR3 coding DNA: TGTGCCAGCAGCTGGCCGGGACAGCCTTATGGCTACACCTTC. It yields the protein CASSWPGQPYGYTF. The variable domain in full, with the rest retrieved from reference TRBV5-4 and TRBJ1-2, is ETGVTQSPTHLIKTRGQQVTLRCSSQSGHNTVSWYQQALGQGPQFIFQYYREEENGRGNFPPRFSGLQFPNYSSELNVNALELDDSALYLCASSWPGQPYGYTFGSGTRLTVV.

The chain links TRBV5-4 to TRBJ2-7; TRBD2 agrees at 12 bases. Looked up from germline, CDR1 is SGHNT and CDR2 is YYREEE (reference sequence). CDR3 length: 16 amino acids. J gave up 2 bases and V 0 bases, and 3 bases lay outside the gene matches. CDR3 loop: CASSLDPSGGAYEQYF. Written as DNA, the CDR3 is TGTGCCAGCAGCTTGGATCCTAGCGGGGGGGCCTACGAGCAGTACTTC.

This clone was found once. The rearrangement joins TRBV28 to TRBJ2-7; D possibly corresponds to TRBD1 (5 bases). Germline V lookup: CDR1 MDHEN, CDR2 SYDVKM. The V and J ends lost 6 bases and 2 bases respectively, with 17 bases between them. This CDR3 is 15 amino acids long. The CDR3 loop is CASSDPRGAAYEQYF. CDR3 DNA sequence: TGTGCCAGCAGCGACCCTCGTGGGGCGGCCTACGAGCAGTACTTC.

J is TRBJ2-6 and V is TRBV28; maybe TRBD2 (6 bases). The CDR3 consists of 16 residues. Trimming took 4 bases from V and 2 from J, leaving 12 bases between them. Germline CDR1 MDHEN, CDR2 SYDVKM. For the CDR3, the DNA is TGTGCCAGCAGTTCCCCAGGGAGGACTGGGGCCAACGTCCTGACTTTC. Amino acid sequence: CASSSPGRTGANVLTF.

CDR3 region: CASRPTAGSNQPQHF. The CDR3 region has the DNA TGTGCCAGTAGGCCGACAGCGGGTAGCAATCAGCCCCAGCATTTT. The rearrangement uses TRBV19 and TRBJ1-5; a weak D match, TRBD1 (5 bases). V dropped 6 bases and J dropped 0 bases, with 12 bases sitting between them. The germline V gene has CDR1 LNHDA and CDR2 SQIVND (reference sequence). This CDR3 is built from 15 residues.

This chain links TRBV6-5 with TRBJ2-3; TRBD2 might be the D (6 bases). Germline-derived CDR1 and CDR2 are MNHEY and SVGAGI. V lost 6 bases, J lost 0 bases, and 10 bases lay in between. This CDR3 has 14 residues. The CDR3: CASRATSSTDTQYF. The CDR3 nucleotides are TGTGCCAGCAGGGCGACTAGTAGCACAGATACGCAGTATTTT.